This T cell receptor (beta chain) came from a study of CD8+ T cells in alopecia areata. Findings and limits, study-wide: Clonality was higher in lesional than normal scalp, especially in alopecia totalis/universalis.

Peripheral blood samples and lesional scalp punch biopsies were obtained from alopecia areata patients. On this clone: Its specificity is not known.

Germline loops: CDR1 GTSNPN, CDR2 SVGIG (reference sequence). V lost 8 bases and J lost 3, with 11 bases in between. CDR3 length: 12 amino acids. Extraction and reverse transcription of RNA yielded cDNA as the sequencing template. TCRdb's table, derived via immunoSEQ multiplex PCR, lists solely in-frame clones and lacks some. The table has about 30,000 clones, more than 55% seen once. V gene TRBV30 combines with J gene TRBJ2-1; the D gene is possibly TRBD2 (6 bases). Sequencing used NKG2D-high CD8+ T cells sorted from blood. This TCR was recovered from a human donor with alopecia areata. The CDR3, as DNA: TGTGCCCTAGCGCGGGGCTACAATGAGCAGTTCTTC. Its translation is CALARGYNEQFF.